Listed below are T cell receptor beta chains from one sample, sequenced in a study of beta chain features in type 1 diabetes. Profiling relied on immunoSEQ multiplex PCR, and the TCRdb table lists in-frame clones only, not all of them. The table includes approximately 600,000 clones, around 12% detected once. Sequencing input: naive CD4+ T cells from blood. The receptors shown here come from a young man with type 1 diabetes. CDR3s include the opening cysteine and the closing phenylalanine or tryptophan. A D gene is named only where the DNA matches it firmly. The size entry is marked missing in some rows and otherwise reads once, few, many or a size class.

J	V	size	D	CDR3	DNA
TRBJ2-5	TRBV5-4	.	TRBD1	CASSSGTGVGMKETQYF	TGTGCCAGCAGCTCCGGGACAGGGGTTGGTATGAAAGAGACCCAGTACTTC
TRBJ1-2	TRBV29-1	few	TRBD1	CSVAGQVGYTF	TGCAGCGTTGCCGGACAGGTCGGCTACACCTTC
TRBJ2-7	TRBV18	.	TRBD1	CASSTGQGAKVDEQYF	TGTGCCAGCTCAACTGGACAGGGGGCGAAGGTGGACGAGCAGTACTTC
TRBJ2-6	TRBV5-1	few	.	CASSRLGQANVLTF	TGCGCCAGCAGCCGATTGGGACAGGCCAACGTCCTGACTTTC
TRBJ2-5	TRBV6-5	.	.	CASSYSGTLETQYF	TGTGCCAGCAGTTACTCCGGGACGTTAGAGACCCAGTACTTC
TRBJ2-3	TRBV4-1	few	TRBD1	CASSQDAGGADTQYF	TGCGCCAGCAGCCAAGACGCAGGGGGCGCAGATACGCAGTATTTT
TRBJ1-5	TRBV7-2	.	.	CASSLGTGGGPQHF	TGTGCCAGCAGCTTAGGAACAGGAGGGGGTCCCCAGCATTTT
TRBJ1-2	TRBV28	.	.	CASSLLGRNYGYTF	TGTGCCAGCAGTTTATTGGGCAGAAACTATGGCTACACCTTC
TRBJ2-3	TRBV7-9	few	TRBD2	CASSWAWTSGGHTQYF	TGTGCCAGCAGCTGGGCCTGGACTAGCGGGGGACATACGCAGTATTTT
TRBJ2-7	TRBV9	.	TRBD1	CASSLGLLTGSSYEQYF	TGTGCCAGCAGCCTCGGACTGCTGACAGGGAGCTCCTACGAGCAGTACTTC
TRBJ2-2	TRBV18	.	.	CASSPTNQAGELFF	TGTGCCAGCTCACCCACCAATCAGGCCGGGGAGCTGTTTTTT
TRBJ2-7	TRBV11-2	few	.	CASRSSHGTHSYEQYF	TGTGCCAGCAGGTCATCGCACGGGACCCACTCCTACGAGCAGTACTTC
TRBJ1-1	TRBV9	few	.	CASSPEGYTEAFF	TGTGCCAGCAGTCCCGAGGGTTACACTGAAGCTTTCTTT
TRBJ2-7	TRBV5-1	.	.	CASSQGLTSYEQYF	TGCGCCAGCAGCCAAGGACTGACCTCCTACGAGCAGTACTTC